Below, 24 T cell receptor beta chains from the same sample are listed, as sequenced in a study of Graves' ophthalmopathy and Graves' hyperthyroidism. Amplification of the TCR beta CDR3 regions used RNA transcripts (as template). HTBI primers were used in a first-round RT-PCR, which preceded a second-round multiplex PCR. One entry per CDR3 protein results from TCRdb running MiXCR on the multiplex PCR reads. The sample records 230,000 or so distinct CDR3 sequences, roughly 50% being singletons. Sequenced material: peripheral blood. Receptor source: an adult man with Graves' ophthalmopathy.

CDR3 in DNA: TGTGCCAGCAGATCAAATGGGGCAGGGACGACCTACGAGCAGTACTTC. Encoded protein: CASRSNGAGTTYEQYF. This chain connects TRBV2 to TRBJ2-7; D may match TRBD1 or TRBD2 (5 bases each). Germline values: CDR1 SNHLY, CDR2 FYNNEI. The CDR3 covers 16 residues. V dropped 6 bases and J dropped 2 bases, with 20 bases sitting between them.

The gene calls are TRBV6-5 and TRBJ1-5; D perhaps matches TRBD1 (6 bases). Germline-derived CDR1 and CDR2 are MNHEY and SVGAGI. V gave up 6 bases and J gave up 0 bases, with 18 bases separating them. The CDR3 runs 17 residues. CDR3 sequence: CASSPYFRGASNQPQHF. CDR3 bases: TGTGCCAGCAGCCCTTATTTCAGGGGCGCTAGCAATCAGCCCCAGCATTTT.

In this sample, this clonotype turned up a few times. DNA of the CDR3: TGTGCCAGTATTGACAGGGGGGAGCCGGAGACCCAGTACTTC. It translates to CASIDRGEPETQYF. The chain recombines TRBV19 with TRBJ2-5; 9 bases line up with TRBD1. The junction had 8 bases not matched to a gene; V was cut back by 7 bases and J by 5 bases. CDR1 and CDR2 from the germline V gene are LNHDA and SQIVND (reference sequence). The CDR3 contains 14 residues.

This clonotype has a handful of counts. The CDR3 DNA is TGTGCCAGCAGCCAGGACAGCATGAACACTGAAGCTTTCTTT. It yields the protein CASSQDSMNTEAFF. The chain carries TRBV7-9 and TRBJ1-1, with D maybe TRBD1 (6 bases). Per germline, CDR1 SEHNR and CDR2 FQNEAQ (reference sequence). V was pared by 5 bases and J by 0 bases, with 10 bases between. The CDR3 is made up of 14 amino acids.

There are many counts of this clonotype. The CDR3 DNA sequence: TGTGCCAGCAGTGTGCAGGGGATTAATTCACCCCTCCACTTT. Translating gives CASSVQGINSPLHF. The rearrangement joins TRBV12-3 or TRBV12-4 to TRBJ1-6; D perhaps matches TRBD1 (6 bases). CDR3 length equals 14 residues. V gave up 5 bases and J gave up 6 bases, with 11 bases separating them.

V is TRBV7-9 and J is TRBJ1-1; 8 bases agree with TRBD1. In germline, CDR1 is SEHNR, CDR2 FQNEAQ (reference sequence). Unmatched junction bases numbered 8, after V lost 7 bases and J lost 1 base. This CDR3 is built from 15 residues. The CDR3 DNA reads as TGTGCCAGCATCCCGGACAGGGCAGGGAACACTGAAGCTTTCTTT. Protein: CASIPDRAGNTEAFF.

V and J are TRBV20-1 and TRBJ1-1; no clear D gene. Germline V CDR1 and CDR2: DFQATT, SNEGSKA (reference sequence). This CDR3 contains 15 residues. Deletions cut 2 bases from V and 0 bases from J, with 13 bases between. CDR3 in DNA: TGCAGTGCTAGACCCTCTAGGACCGTGAACACTGAAGCTTTCTTT. As protein: CSARPSRTVNTEAFF.

Written as DNA, the CDR3 is TGTGCCAGCAGCCTAAACAGGGCAACTAATGAAAAACTGTTTTTT. The encoded protein is CASSLNRATNEKLFF. J is TRBJ1-4 and V is TRBV7-9, with D tentatively TRBD1 (6 bases). With 5 bases removed from V and 0 bases from J, the gap between germline ends came to 10 bases. Per the germline V gene, CDR1 is SEHNR and CDR2 is FQNEAQ (reference sequence). The CDR3 is 15 residues long.

This clonotype appeared many times. The chain has TRBV2 and TRBJ2-2; no clear D gene. Trimming shortened V by 6 bases and J by 4 bases, and 3 bases separated the two germline ends. Germline V CDR1 and CDR2: SNHLY, FYNNEI. There are 11 residues in the CDR3. The CDR3 DNA is TGTGCCAGCAGATCCACCGGGGAGCTGTTTTTT. Translating it yields CASRSTGELFF.

This clonotype occurred once. V is TRBV7-9 and J is TRBJ2-5, with 8 positions matching TRBD2. CDR1 SEHNR and CDR2 FQNEAQ come from the germline V gene (reference sequence). Trimming took 2 bases from V and 5 from J; bases not matched to a gene: 7. The CDR3 is made up of 15 amino acids. The CDR3 sequence is CASSLQDSGGETQYF. CDR3 sequence (DNA): TGTGCCAGCAGCTTACAGGACTCGGGAGGGGAGACCCAGTACTTC.

This clonotype was recorded many times. The chain uses TRBV29-1 and TRBJ1-2, with 10 positions matching TRBD1. V was pared by 3 bases and J by 2 bases, with 6 bases of the junction left unmatched. The CDR3 covers 15 residues. Germline V gene sequence: CDR1 SQVTM, CDR2 ANQGSEA. The CDR3 reads CSVEGRQGANYGYTF. The CDR3 nucleotides read TGCAGCGTTGAGGGGCGACAGGGGGCGAACTATGGCTACACCTTC.

The genes are TRBV12-3 or TRBV12-4 and TRBJ1-6, with TRBD1 matching 8 bases. Germline trimming cut 7 bases from V and 0 bases from J; bases unmatched to any gene: 11. The CDR3 is made up of 18 amino acids. The CDR3 loop reads CASTGDRWGSSYNSPLHF. In DNA form, the CDR3 reads TGTGCCAGCACCGGGGACAGGTGGGGAAGCTCCTATAATTCACCCCTCCACTTT.

The chain couples TRBV7-9 to TRBJ2-6; D may be TRBD1 or TRBD2 (5 bases each). This CDR3 has 21 residues. Trimming took 1 base from V and 4 from J, leaving 26 bases between them. In germline, CDR1 is SEHNR, CDR2 FQNEAQ (reference sequence). DNA of the CDR3: TGTGCCAGCAGCTTAGAGGCGTCGGGGACGCAGGGCACTCTGGGGGCCAACGTCCTGACTTTC. Translated: CASSLEASGTQGTLGANVLTF. Based on the CDR3 plus reference TRBV7-9 and TRBJ2-6, the full variable domain is DTGVSQNPRHKITKRGQNVTFRCDPISEHNRLYWYRQTLGQGPEFLTYFQNEAQLEKSRLLSDRFSAERPKGSFSTLEIQRTEQGDSAMYLCASSLEASGTQGTLGANVLTFGAGSRLTVL.

This clonotype was observed a few times. The rearrangement links TRBV7-2 to TRBJ2-7; D remains unclear. Looked up from germline, CDR1 is SGHTA and CDR2 is FQGNSA. Trimming removed 4 bases from V and 2 bases from J, with 15 bases in between. This CDR3 comprises 15 residues. The CDR3 is CASSSELGGPYEQYF. CDR3 coding DNA: TGTGCCAGCAGCTCCGAACTCGGCGGCCCCTACGAGCAGTACTTC. The entire variable domain, with the rest obtained from reference TRBV7-2 and TRBJ2-7, is as follows: GAGVSQSPSNKVTEKGKDVELRCDPISGHTALYWYRQSLGQGLEFLIYFQGNSAPDKSGLPSDRFSAERTGGSVSTLTIQRTQQEDSAVYLCASSSELGGPYEQYFGPGTRLTVT.

This rearrangement joins TRBV19 to TRBJ2-7, with 9 bases identical to TRBD2. Germline CDR1 LNHDA, CDR2 SQIVND (reference sequence). The CDR3 length is 15 residues. J gave up 3 bases and V 5 bases, and 8 bases lay outside the gene matches. The CDR3, as DNA: TGTGCCAGTAGTTCGGGAGCGGGGGGAAACTACGAGCAGTACTTC. This translates into CASSSGAGGNYEQYF.

This clonotype was counted a few times. The chain uses TRBV19 and TRBJ2-2; D perhaps matches TRBD2 (6 bases). Germline CDR1 is LNHDA and CDR2 is SQIVND (reference sequence). The V gene lost 3 bases and the J gene lost 0 bases, with 14 bases spanning the gap. The CDR3 consists of 17 residues. This chain's CDR3 is CASSMFRDFTNTGELFF. CDR3 sequence (DNA): TGTGCCAGTAGTATGTTCCGGGACTTTACGAACACCGGGGAGCTGTTTTTT. Supplemented by reference TRBV19 and TRBJ2-2, the full variable domain reads DGGITQSPKYLFRKEGQNVTLSCEQNLNHDAMYWYRQDPGQGLRLIYYSQIVNDFQKGDIAEGYSVSREKKESFPLTVTSAQKNPTAFYLCASSMFRDFTNTGELFFGEGSRLTVL.

Here the CDR3 DNA reads TGTGCCAGCAGCTTAGATGGCGGGGGGGGCACCGGGGAGCTGTTTTTT. Translated, it gives CASSLDGGGGTGELFF. The rearrangement uses TRBV7-2 and TRBJ2-2; the match to TRBD2 covers 9 bases. The CDR3 is 16 residues long. The germline V gene encodes CDR1 SGHTA and CDR2 FQGNSA. V dropped 1 base and J dropped 4; count of bases not matched to a gene: 4.

This chain uses TRBV9 with TRBJ1-4, with D unresolved. Trimming removed 1 base from V and 5 bases from J, with 9 bases in between. The germline gives CDR1 SGDLS, CDR2 YYNGEE. CDR3 size: 14 residues. Here the CDR3 reads CASSVMGGNEKLFF. CDR3 sequence (DNA): TGTGCCAGCAGCGTAATGGGTGGCAATGAAAAACTGTTTTTT. Complete variable domain (other parts from reference TRBV9 and TRBJ1-4): DSGVTQTPKHLITATGQRVTLRCSPRSGDLSVYWYQQSLDQGLQFLIQYYNGEERAKGNILERFSAQQFPDLHSELNLSSLELGDSALYFCASSVMGGNEKLFFGSGTQLSVL.

A word on this clonotype: The junction differs from germline at one of its ends, possibly a read error. CDR3 amino acids: CATSESGNEQYF. The CDR3 coding sequence is TGTGCCACCAGTGAGAGTGGGAATGAGCAGTACTTC. The chain carries TRBV10-3 and TRBJ2-7; D not resolved. In germline, CDR1 is ENHRY, CDR2 SYGVKD. The CDR3 extends over 12 amino acids.

This clonotype was found many times. The chain uses TRBV10-3 and TRBJ1-6, with TRBD1 matching over 7 bases. The CDR3 consists of 12 residues. Germline V lookup: CDR1 ENHRY, CDR2 SYGVKD. V lost 10 bases, J lost 10 bases, and 7 bases stayed unmatched. The CDR3 protein is CATRQGQSPLHF. The CDR3 DNA follows: TGTGCCACTAGACAGGGCCAATCACCCCTCCACTTT.

This clonotype came up many times. The chain combines TRBV29-1 with TRBJ1-2, with D perhaps TRBD1 (6 bases). Germline V gives CDR1 SQVTM, CDR2 ANQGSEA. Trimming took 4 bases from V and 2 from J, leaving 14 bases between them. This CDR3 has 14 amino acids. In nucleotides, the CDR3 is TGCAGCGTTGTTCGGACAGATAGCAACTATGGCTACACCTTC. Protein sequence: CSVVRTDSNYGYTF.

Concerning this clonotype: Its ends do not fully match the called genes, so a read error is possible. This chain uses TRBV5-1 with TRBJ1-1; no clear D. CDR1 is SGHRS and CDR2 is YFSETQ in the germline V gene. The CDR3 runs to 19 residues. The CDR3 loop reads CASSLVAGPSRLLNTEAFF. The CDR3 nucleotides read TGTGCCAGCAGCTTGGTGGCAGGCCCTTCCCGCCTCTTGAACACTGAAGCTTTCTTT.

The chain couples TRBV6-4 to TRBJ1-4; 8 bases are shared with TRBD1. The CDR3 contains 15 residues. Germline V gene data show CDR1 as MRHNA and CDR2 as SNTAGT. The trim removed 8 bases at V and 7 bases at J, leaving 12 bases unmatched. CDR3 DNA: TGTGCCAGCGGGAGATTGACAGGGGATTGTGAAAAACTGTTTTTT. The encoded protein is CASGRLTGDCEKLFF.

CDR3 region: CASSQSRGFSNQPQHF. In DNA form, the CDR3 reads TGTGCCAGCAGCCAATCCCGAGGATTTAGCAATCAGCCCCAGCATTTT. The chain combines TRBV16 with TRBJ1-5; D is unclear. Germline V gives CDR1 KGHSY, CDR2 FQNENV. V gave up 0 bases and J gave up 0 bases, with 9 bases separating them. The CDR3 extends over 16 amino acids.